Below, one T cell receptor (beta chain) is given with its context. Sequencing used immunoSEQ multiplex PCR; TCRdb keeps in-frame clones, though not all of them. Among 40,000 to 45,000 clones listed, 75% to 85% were seen once. The data are from a study of OX40 agonist ivuxolimab in advanced cancers. As for the study in general: People who had prior anti-PD-1, anti-PD-L1 or anti-CTLA-4 therapy could take part, and under 50% had some.

CDR1 and CDR2 (germline): GTSNPN, SVGIG (reference sequence). V shed 3 bases and J 5 bases; nucleotides not matched to a gene: 10. CDR3 length: 15 residues. The chain combines TRBV30 with TRBJ2-7, with 10 bases lining up with TRBD1. The receptor's source is an adult with an advanced solid tumor such as melanoma, head and neck, liver or kidney cancer. Sequenced material: CD4+ or CD8+ T cells sorted from blood, taken in a trial of the OX40 agonist ivuxolimab. The CDR3 reads CAWRSLDRGHDEQYF. In nucleotides, the CDR3 is TGTGCCTGGAGATCCCTCGACAGGGGGCACGACGAGCAGTACTTC.